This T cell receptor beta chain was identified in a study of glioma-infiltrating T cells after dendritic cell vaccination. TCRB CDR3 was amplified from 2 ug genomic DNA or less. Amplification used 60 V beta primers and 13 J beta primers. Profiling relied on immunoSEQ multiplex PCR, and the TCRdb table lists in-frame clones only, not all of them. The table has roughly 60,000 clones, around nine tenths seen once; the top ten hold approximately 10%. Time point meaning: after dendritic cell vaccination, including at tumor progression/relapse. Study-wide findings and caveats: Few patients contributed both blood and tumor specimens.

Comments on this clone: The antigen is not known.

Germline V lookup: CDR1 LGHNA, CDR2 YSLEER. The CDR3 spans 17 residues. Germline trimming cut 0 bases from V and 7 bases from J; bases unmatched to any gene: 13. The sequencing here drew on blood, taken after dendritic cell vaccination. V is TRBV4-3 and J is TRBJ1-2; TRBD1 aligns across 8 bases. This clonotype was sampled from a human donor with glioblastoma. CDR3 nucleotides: TGCGCCAGCAGCCAAGACCTTCGGGACAGGAGGGGGGCTGGCTACACCTTC. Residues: CASSQDLRDRRGAGYTF.